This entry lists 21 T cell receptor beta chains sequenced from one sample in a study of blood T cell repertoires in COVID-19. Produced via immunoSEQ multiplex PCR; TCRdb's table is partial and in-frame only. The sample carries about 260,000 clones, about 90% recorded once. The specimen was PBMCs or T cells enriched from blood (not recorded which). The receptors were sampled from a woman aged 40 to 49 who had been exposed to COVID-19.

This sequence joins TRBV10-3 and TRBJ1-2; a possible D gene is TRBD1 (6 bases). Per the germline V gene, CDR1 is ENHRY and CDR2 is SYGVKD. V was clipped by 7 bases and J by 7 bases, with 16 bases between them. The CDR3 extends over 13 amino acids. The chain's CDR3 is CAITPGQPSGYTF. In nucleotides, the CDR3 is TGTGCCATCACCCCTGGACAGCCGAGTGGCTACACCTTC.

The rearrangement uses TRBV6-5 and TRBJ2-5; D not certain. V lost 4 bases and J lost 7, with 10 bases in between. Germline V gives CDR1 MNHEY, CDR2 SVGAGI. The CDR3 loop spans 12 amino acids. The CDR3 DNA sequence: TGTGCCAGCAGTTCGCCGGCGGTGACCCAGTACTTC. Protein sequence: CASSSPAVTQYF.

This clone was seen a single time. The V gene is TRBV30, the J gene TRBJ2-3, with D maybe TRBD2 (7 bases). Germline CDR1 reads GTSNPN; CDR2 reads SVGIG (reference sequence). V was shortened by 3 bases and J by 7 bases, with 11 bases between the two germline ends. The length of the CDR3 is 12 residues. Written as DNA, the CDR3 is TGTGCCTGGAGCGGGGGGCTTCATACGCAGTATTTT. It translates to CAWSGGLHTQYF.

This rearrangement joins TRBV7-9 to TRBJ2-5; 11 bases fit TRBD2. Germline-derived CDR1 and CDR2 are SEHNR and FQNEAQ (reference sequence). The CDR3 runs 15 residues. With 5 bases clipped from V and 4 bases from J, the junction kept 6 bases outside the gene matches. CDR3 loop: CASSVGLAESETQYF. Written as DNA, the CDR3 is TGTGCCAGCAGCGTGGGACTAGCGGAATCAGAGACCCAGTACTTC. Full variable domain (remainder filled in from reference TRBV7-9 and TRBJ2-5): DTGVSQNPRHKITKRGQNVTFRCDPISEHNRLYWYRQTLGQGPEFLTYFQNEAQLEKSRLLSDRFSAERPKGSFSTLEIQRTEQGDSAMYLCASSVGLAESETQYFGPGTRLLVL.

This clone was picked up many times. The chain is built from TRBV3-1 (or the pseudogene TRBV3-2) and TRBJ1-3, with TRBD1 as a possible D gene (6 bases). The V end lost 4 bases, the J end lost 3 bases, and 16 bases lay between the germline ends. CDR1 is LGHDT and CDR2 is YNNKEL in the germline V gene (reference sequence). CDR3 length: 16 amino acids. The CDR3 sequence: CASSRVGGALGNTIYF. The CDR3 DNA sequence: TGTGCCAGCAGCCGTGTTGGGGGGGCGCTTGGAAACACCATATATTTT.

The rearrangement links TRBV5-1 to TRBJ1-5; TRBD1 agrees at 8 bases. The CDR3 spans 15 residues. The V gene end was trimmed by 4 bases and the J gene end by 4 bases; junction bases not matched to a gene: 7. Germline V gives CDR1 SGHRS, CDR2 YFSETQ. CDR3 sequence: CASSVTGAGNQPQHF. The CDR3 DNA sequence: TGCGCCAGCAGCGTGACAGGGGCGGGGAATCAGCCCCAGCATTTT.

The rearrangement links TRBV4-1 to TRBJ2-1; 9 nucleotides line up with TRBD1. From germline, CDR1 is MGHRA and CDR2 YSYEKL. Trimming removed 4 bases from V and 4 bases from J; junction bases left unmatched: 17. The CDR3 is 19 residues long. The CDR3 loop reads CASSRWDRAAGMTYNEQFF. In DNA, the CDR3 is TGCGCCAGCAGCCGATGGGACAGGGCTGCGGGAATGACGTACAATGAGCAGTTCTTC.

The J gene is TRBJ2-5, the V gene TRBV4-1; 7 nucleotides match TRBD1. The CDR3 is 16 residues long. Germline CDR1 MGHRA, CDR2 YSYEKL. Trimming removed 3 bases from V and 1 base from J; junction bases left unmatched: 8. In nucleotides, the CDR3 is TGCGCCAGCAGCCACCCTAGGACAGGACGCCAAGAGACCCAGTACTTC. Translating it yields CASSHPRTGRQETQYF.

CDR3 bases: TGTGCCACCAGCAGGACAGGGTATAGCAATCAGCCCCAGCATTTT. As protein: CATSRTGYSNQPQHF. This chain joins TRBV15 and TRBJ1-5, with 7 bases fitting TRBD1. Germline CDR1 is LNHNV and CDR2 is YYDKDF (reference sequence). This CDR3 is built from 15 residues. J was trimmed by 0 bases and V by 3 bases; bases with no gene match: 2.

The CDR3 DNA sequence: TGTGCCAGCAGTCAGGGGGGGACAGGTGATGAAAAACTGTTTTTT. Protein sequence: CASSQGGTGDEKLFF. The J gene is TRBJ1-4, the V gene TRBV28; 8 nucleotides line up with TRBD1. This CDR3 is 15 amino acids long. V shed 5 bases, J shed 6 bases, and the junction held 8 bases outside the gene matches. The germline V gene encodes CDR1 MDHEN and CDR2 SYDVKM.

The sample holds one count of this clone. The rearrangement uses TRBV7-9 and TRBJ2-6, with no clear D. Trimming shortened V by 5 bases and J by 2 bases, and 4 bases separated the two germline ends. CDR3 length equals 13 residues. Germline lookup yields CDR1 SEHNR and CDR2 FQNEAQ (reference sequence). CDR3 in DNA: TGTGCCAGCAGCGCAGCTGGGGCCAACGTCCTGACTTTC. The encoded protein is CASSAAGANVLTF. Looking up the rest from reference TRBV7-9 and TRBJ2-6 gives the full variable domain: DTGVSQNPRHKITKRGQNVTFRCDPISEHNRLYWYRQTLGQGPEFLTYFQNEAQLEKSRLLSDRFSAERPKGSFSTLEIQRTEQGDSAMYLCASSAAGANVLTFGAGSRLTVL.

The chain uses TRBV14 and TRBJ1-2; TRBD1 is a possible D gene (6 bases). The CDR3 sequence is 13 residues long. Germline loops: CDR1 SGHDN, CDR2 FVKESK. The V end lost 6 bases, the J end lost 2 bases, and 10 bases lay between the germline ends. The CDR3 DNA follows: TGTGCCAGCAGTCAACAGGGCAACTATGGCTACACCTTC. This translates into CASSQQGNYGYTF.

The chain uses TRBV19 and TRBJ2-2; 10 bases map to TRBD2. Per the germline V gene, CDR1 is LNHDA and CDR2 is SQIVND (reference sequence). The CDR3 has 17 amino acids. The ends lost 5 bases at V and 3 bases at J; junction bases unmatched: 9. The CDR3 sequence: CASSRASGSLDTGELFF. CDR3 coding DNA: TGTGCCAGTAGTCGGGCTAGCGGGAGCTTAGACACCGGGGAGCTGTTTTTT.

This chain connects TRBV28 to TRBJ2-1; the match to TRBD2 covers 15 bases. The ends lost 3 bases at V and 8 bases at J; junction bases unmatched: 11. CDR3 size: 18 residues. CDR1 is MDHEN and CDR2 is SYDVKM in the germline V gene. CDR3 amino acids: CASSLYPGLAGGPDEQFF. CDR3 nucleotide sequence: TGTGCCAGCAGTTTGTATCCGGGACTAGCGGGGGGCCCCGATGAGCAGTTCTTC.

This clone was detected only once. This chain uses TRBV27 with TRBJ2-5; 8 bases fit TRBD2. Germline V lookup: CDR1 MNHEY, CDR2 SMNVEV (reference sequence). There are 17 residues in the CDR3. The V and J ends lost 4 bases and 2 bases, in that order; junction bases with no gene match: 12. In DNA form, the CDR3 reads TGTGCCAGCAGTTCAAGTCGGTTAGCGGGAACTCAAGAGACCCAGTACTTC. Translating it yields CASSSSRLAGTQETQYF.

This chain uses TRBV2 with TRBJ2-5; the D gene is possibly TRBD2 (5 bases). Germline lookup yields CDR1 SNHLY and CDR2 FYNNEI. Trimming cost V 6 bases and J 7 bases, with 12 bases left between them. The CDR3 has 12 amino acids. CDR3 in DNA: TGTGCCAGCAGCTCGTTTAGCGTGACCCAGTACTTC. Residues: CASSSFSVTQYF.

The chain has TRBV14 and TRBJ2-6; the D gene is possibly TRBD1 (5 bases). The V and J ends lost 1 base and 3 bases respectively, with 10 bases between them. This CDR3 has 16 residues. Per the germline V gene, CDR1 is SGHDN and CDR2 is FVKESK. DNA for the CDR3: TGTGCCAGCAGCCAAGTAGTAGGGGTTGGGGCCAACGTCCTGACTTTC. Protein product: CASSQVVGVGANVLTF.

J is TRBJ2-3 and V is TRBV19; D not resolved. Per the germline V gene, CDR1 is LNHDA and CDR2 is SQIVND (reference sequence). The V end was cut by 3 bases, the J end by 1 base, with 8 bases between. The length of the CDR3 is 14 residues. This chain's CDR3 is CASSMRHRTDTQYF. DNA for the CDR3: TGTGCCAGTAGTATGCGACACCGCACAGATACGCAGTATTTT.

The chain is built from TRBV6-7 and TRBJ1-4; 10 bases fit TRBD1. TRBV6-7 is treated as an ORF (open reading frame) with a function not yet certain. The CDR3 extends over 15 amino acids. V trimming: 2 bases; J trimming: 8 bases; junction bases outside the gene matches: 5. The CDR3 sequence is CASSYPGQGGEKLFF. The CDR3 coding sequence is TGTGCCAGCAGTTACCCTGGACAGGGGGGAGAAAAACTGTTTTTT.

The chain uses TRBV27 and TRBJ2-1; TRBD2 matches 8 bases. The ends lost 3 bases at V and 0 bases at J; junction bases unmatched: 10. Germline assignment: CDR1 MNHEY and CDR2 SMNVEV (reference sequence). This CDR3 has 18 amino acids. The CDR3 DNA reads TGTGCCAGCAGTTTCGACCCCAGCGGGAGAAGCTCCTACAATGAGCAGTTCTTC. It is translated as CASSFDPSGRSSYNEQFF.

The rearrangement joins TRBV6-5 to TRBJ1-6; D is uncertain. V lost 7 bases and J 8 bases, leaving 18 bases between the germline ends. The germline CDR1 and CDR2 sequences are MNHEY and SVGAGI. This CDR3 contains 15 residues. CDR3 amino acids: CASKVSFRYDSPLHF. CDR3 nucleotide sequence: TGTGCCAGCAAAGTCTCATTTCGGTACGATTCACCCCTCCACTTT.